The sequence of this TCR beta chain was determined in a study of monozygotic twins with inflammatory bowel disease. TCRdb re-called the 5' RACE reads and catalogs CDR3 proteins one per entry, DNA excluded. In total, the table holds about 210,000 distinct CDR3 sequences. The germline CDR1 and CDR2 sequences are DFQATT and SNEGSKA (reference sequence). CDR3 length equals 12 residues. Per donor, approximately 2.3 ml of blood was collected and frozen. The chain combines TRBV20-1 with TRBJ2-7; TCRdb returns TRBD2, unconfirmable since there is no DNA. This receptor was identified in a human donor with ulcerative colitis or Crohn's disease, or a healthy co-twin of an affected twin (not recorded which). Sequencing was done on a sample of blood. CDR3 amino acids: CSVLAGSYEQYF.